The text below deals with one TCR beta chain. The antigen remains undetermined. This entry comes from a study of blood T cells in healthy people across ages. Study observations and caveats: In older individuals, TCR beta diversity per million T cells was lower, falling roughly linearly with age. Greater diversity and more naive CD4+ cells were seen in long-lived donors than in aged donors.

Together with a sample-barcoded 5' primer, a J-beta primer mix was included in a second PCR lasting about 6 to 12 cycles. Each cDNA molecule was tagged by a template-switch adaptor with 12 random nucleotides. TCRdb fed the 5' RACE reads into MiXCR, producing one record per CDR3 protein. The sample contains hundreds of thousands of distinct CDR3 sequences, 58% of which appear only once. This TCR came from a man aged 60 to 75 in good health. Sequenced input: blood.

The CDR3 spells CSARNLAPGGSGEQFF. The CDR3 coding sequence is TGCAGTGCTAGGAACCTAGCGCCGGGAGGATCGGGCGAGCAGTTCTTC. This rearrangement joins TRBV20-1 to TRBJ2-1; 7 positions agree with TRBD2. Germline loops: CDR1 DFQATT, CDR2 SNEGSKA (reference sequence). Unmatched junction bases numbered 18, after V lost 3 bases and J lost 10 bases. The CDR3 has 16 residues.